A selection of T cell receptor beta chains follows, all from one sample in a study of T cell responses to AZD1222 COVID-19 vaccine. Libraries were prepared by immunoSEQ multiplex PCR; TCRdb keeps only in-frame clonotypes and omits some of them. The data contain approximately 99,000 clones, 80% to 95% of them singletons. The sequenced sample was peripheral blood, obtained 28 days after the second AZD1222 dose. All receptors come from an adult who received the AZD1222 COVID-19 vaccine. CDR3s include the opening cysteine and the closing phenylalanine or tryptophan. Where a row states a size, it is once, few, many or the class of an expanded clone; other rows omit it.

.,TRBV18,CASSPSQGAEQYF
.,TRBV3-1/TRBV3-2,CASSQRTENTEAFF
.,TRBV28,CASRGGVGTQYF
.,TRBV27,CASCLGQPSTDTQYF
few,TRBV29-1,CSGGEGGTEAFF
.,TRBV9,CASGDRTNEQFF
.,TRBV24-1,CATSDPTVLGKETQYF
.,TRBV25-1,CASSEYSGSQNTQYF
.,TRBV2,CASSSTGVRDEKLFF
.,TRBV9,CASSVEPGLTYEQYF
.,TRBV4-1,CASSQEAVPSTDTQYF
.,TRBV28,CASSSAYGKTYEQYF
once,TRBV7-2,CASSLRLAVSTDTQYF
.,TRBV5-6,CASSWEGLGYGYTF
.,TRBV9,CASSAGSGINEQFF
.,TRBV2,CASRAPGQTNEKLFF
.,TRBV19,CASPAQGGQPQHF
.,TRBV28,CASRPYGSGQGLEAFF
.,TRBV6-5,CASSYESSYNSPLHF
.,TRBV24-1,CATSRQGRAGELFF
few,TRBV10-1,CASSEEGLATGELFF
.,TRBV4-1,CASSQEAGGPYEQFF
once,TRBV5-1,CASSQPLAGGETQYF
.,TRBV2,CASSVTSGSTDTQYF
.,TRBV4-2,CASSQDPMGFTSYNEQFF
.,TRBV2,CAALGAVTEAFF
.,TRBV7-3,CASSLNPSGVYNEQFF
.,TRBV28,CASSRLQGPDTQYF
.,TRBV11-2,CASSLEGGRLNSPLHF